This TCR beta chain was retrieved from a study of blood T cell repertoires in COVID-19. The method was immunoSEQ multiplex PCR; TCRdb's version includes in-frame clones alone and lacks a portion of them. The data show more than 35,000 clones, over 75% seen once. Material: peripheral blood. This receptor was identified in a woman aged 80 or over with acute or convalescent COVID-19.

The CDR3 reads CASSSSTSGPQHF. DNA of the CDR3: TGTGCCAGCAGTTCGTCCACCTCGGGGCCCCAGCATTTT. The gene calls are TRBV12-3 or TRBV12-4 and TRBJ1-5; D not resolved. The ends were cut back, 4 bases at V and 9 bases at J, with 13 bases in the middle. The CDR3 spans 13 residues.